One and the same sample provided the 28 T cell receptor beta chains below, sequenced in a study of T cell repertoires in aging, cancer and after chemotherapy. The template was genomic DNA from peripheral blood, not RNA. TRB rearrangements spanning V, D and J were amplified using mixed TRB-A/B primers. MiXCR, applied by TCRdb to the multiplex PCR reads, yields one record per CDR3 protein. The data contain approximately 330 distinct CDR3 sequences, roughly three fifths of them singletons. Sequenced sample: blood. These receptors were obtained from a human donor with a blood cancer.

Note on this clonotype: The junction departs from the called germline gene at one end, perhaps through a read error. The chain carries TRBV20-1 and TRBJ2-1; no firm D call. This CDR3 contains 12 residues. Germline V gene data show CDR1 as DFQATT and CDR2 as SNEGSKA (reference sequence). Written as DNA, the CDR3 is TGCAGTGTTAGAGATTCGACCCTCGCGCAGTTCTTC. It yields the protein CSVRDSTLAQFF.

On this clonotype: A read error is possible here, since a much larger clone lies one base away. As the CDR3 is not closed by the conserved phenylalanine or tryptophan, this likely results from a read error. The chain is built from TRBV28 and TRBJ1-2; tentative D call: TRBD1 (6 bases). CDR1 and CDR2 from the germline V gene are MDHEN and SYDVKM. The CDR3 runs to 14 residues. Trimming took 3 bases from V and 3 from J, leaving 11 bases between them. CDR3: CASSLEQGYYGYTL. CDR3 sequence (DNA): TGTGCCAGCAGTTTGGAACAGGGCTACTATGGCTACACCTTA.

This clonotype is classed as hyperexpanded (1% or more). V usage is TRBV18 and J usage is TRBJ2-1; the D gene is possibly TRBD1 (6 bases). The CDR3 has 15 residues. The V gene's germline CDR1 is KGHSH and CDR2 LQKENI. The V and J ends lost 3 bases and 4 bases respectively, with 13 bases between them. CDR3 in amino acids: CASSPQDSTYNEQFF. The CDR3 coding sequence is TGTGCCAGCTCACCCCAGGACAGCACTTACAATGAGCAGTTCTTC. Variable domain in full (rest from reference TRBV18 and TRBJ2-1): NAGVMQNPRHLVRRRGQEARLRCSPMKGHSHVYWYRQLPEEGLKFMVYLQKENIIDESGMPKERFSAEFPKEGPSILRIQQVVRGDSAAYFCASSPQDSTYNEQFFGPGTRLTVL.

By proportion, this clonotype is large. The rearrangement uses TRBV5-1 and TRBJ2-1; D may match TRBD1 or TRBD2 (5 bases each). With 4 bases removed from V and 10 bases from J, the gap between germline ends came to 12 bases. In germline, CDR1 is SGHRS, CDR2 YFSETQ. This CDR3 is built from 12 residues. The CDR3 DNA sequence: TGCGCCAGCAGCCCCTCCGGGACGGAGCAGTTCTTC. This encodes CASSPSGTEQFF.

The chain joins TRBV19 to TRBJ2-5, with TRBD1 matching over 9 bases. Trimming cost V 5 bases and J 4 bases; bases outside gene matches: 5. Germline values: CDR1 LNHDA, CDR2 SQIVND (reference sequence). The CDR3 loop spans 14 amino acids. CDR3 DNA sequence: TGTGCCAGTAGTCACGCACAGGGGGCAGAGACCCAGTACTTC. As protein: CASSHAQGAETQYF.

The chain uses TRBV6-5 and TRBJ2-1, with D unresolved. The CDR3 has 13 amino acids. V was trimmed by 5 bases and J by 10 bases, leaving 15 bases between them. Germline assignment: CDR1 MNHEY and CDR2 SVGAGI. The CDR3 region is CASSPDGEREQFF. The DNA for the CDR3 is TGTGCCAGCAGTCCCGATGGGGAAAGGGAGCAGTTCTTC.

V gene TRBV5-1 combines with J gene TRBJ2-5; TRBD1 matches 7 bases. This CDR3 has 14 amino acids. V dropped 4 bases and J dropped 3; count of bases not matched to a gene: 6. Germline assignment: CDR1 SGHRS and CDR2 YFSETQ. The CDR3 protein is CASSAGQAKETQYF. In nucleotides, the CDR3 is TGCGCCAGCAGCGCCGGACAGGCCAAAGAGACCCAGTACTTC.

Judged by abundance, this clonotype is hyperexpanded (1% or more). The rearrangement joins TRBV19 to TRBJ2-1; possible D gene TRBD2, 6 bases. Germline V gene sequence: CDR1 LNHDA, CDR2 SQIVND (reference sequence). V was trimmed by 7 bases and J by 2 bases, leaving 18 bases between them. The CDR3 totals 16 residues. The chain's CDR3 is CASTGGSDPTYNEQFF. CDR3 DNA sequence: TGTGCCAGTACAGGAGGGAGCGATCCTACCTACAATGAGCAGTTCTTC.

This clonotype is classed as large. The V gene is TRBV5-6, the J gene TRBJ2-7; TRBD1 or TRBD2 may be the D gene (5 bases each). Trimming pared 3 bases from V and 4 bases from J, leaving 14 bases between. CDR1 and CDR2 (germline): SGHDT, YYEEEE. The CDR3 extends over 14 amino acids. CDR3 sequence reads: CASSSGRTLYEQYF. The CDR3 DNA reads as TGTGCCAGCAGCTCGGGACGGACGTTATACGAGCAGTACTTC.

The CDR3 is CSGSAVGETQYF. CDR3 nucleotide sequence: TGCAGCGGGTCCGCGGTTGGGGAGACCCAGTACTTC. The chain joins TRBV29-1 to TRBJ2-5; D is ambiguous. This CDR3 has 12 amino acids. V was clipped by 7 bases and J by 5 bases, with 14 bases between them. Germline CDR1 is SQVTM and CDR2 is ANQGSEA.

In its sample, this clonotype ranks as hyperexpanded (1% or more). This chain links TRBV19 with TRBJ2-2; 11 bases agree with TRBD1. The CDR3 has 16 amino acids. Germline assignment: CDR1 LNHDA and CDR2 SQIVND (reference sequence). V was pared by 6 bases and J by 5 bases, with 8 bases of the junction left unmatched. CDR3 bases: TGTGCCAGTAGGGCCGGACAGGGGGCAAGGACCGGGGAGCTGTTTTTT. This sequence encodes CASRAGQGARTGELFF.

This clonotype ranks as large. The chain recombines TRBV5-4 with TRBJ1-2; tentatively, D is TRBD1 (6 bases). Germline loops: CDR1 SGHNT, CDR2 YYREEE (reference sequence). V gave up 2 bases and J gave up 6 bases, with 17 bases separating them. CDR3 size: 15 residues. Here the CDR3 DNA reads TGTGCCAGCAGCTTCCGGTCCGGTCAGGGGCATGGCTACACCTTC. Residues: CASSFRSGQGHGYTF.

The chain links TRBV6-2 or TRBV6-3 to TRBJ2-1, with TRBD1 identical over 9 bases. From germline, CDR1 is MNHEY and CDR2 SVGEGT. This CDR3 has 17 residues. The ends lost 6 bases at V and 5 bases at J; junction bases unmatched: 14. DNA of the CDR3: TGTGCCAGCAGAACCTGGACAGGGGCGCCCATCGACAATGAGCAGTTCTTC. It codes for CASRTWTGAPIDNEQFF.

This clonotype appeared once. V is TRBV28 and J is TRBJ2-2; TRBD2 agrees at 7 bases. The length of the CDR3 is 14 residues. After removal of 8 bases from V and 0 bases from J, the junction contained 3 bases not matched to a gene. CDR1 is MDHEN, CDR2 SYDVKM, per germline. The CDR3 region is CASRRGANTGELFF. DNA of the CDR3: TGTGCCAGCCGACGGGGGGCGAACACCGGGGAGCTGTTTTTT. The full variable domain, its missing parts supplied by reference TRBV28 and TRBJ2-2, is DVKVTQSSRYLVKRTGEKVFLECVQDMDHENMFWYRQDPGLGLRLIYFSYDVKMKEKGDIPEGYSVSREKKERFSLILESASTNQTSMYLCASRRGANTGELFFGEGSRLTVL.

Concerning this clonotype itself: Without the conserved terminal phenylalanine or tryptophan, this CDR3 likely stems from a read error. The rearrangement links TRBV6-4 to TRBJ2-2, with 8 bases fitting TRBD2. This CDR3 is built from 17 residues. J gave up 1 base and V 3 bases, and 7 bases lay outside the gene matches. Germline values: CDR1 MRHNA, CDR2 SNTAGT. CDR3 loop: CASSEFAGGQNTGELFL. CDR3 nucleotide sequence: TGTGCCAGCAGTGAGTTTGCGGGGGGTCAGAACACCGGGGAGCTGTTTTTA.

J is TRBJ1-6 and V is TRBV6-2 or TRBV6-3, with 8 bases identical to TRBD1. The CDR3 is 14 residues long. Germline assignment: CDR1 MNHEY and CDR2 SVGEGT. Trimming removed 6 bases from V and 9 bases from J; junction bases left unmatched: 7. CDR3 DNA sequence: TGTGCCAGCAGAACCTGGACAGGGCGTTCACCCCTCCACTTT. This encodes CASRTWTGRSPLHF.

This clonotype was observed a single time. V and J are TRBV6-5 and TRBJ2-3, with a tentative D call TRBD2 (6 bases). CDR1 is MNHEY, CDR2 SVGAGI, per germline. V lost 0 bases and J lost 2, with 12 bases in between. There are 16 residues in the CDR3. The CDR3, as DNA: TGTGCCAGCAGTTACTCGACCGGGGGAGTCACAGATACGCAGTATTTT. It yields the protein CASSYSTGGVTDTQYF.

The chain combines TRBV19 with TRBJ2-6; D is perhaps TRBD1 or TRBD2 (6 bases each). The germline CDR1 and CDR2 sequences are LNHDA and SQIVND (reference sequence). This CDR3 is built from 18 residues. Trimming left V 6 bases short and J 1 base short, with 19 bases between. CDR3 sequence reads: CASREGGTYASGANVLTF. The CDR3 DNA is TGTGCCAGTAGGGAGGGCGGGACATACGCTTCTGGGGCCAACGTCCTGACTTTC.

The CDR3 reads CASSFAFGTSTDTQYF. The CDR3 nucleotides are TGTGCCAGCAGCTTTGCCTTCGGGACTAGCACAGATACGCAGTATTTT. J is TRBJ2-3 and V is TRBV5-6; D perhaps matches TRBD2 (6 bases). Trimming shortened V by 2 bases and J by 0 bases, and 13 bases separated the two germline ends. Germline-derived CDR1 and CDR2 are SGHDT and YYEEEE. The CDR3 has 16 amino acids.

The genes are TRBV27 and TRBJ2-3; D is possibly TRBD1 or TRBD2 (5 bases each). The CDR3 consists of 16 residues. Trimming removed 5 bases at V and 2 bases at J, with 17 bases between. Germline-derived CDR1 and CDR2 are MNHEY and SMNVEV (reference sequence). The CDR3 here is CASSHPGTSFTDTQYF. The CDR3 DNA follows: TGTGCCAGCAGTCACCCCGGGACGTCCTTCACAGATACGCAGTATTTT.

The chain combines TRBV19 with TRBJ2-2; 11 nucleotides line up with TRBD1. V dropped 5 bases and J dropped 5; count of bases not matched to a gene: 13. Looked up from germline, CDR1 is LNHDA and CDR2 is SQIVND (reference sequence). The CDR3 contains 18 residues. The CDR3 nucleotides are TGTGCCAGTAGTTCCTCCCCAGGACAGGGGGCAAGGACCGGGGAGCTGTTTTTT. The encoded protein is CASSSSPGQGARTGELFF. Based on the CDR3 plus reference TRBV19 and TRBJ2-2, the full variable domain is DGGITQSPKYLFRKEGQNVTLSCEQNLNHDAMYWYRQDPGQGLRLIYYSQIVNDFQKGDIAEGYSVSREKKESFPLTVTSAQKNPTAFYLCASSSSPGQGARTGELFFGEGSRLTVL.

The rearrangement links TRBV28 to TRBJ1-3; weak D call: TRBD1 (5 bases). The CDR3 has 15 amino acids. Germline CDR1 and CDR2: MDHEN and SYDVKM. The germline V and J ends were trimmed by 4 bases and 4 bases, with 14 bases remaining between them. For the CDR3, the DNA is TGTGCCAGCAGTTCATTAGGACACGGCGGAAACACCATATATTTT. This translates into CASSSLGHGGNTIYF.

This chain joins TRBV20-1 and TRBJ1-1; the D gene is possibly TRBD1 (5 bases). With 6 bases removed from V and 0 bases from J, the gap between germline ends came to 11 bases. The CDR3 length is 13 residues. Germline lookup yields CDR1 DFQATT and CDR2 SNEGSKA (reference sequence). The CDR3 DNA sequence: TGCAGTGCGGATTTGGGGGTGAACACTGAAGCTTTCTTT. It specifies CSADLGVNTEAFF.

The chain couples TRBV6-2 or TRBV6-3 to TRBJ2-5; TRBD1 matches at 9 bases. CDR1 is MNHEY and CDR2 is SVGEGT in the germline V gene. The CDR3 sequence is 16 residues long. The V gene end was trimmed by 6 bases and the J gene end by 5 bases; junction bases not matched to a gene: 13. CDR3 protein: CASRTWTGDPRETQYF. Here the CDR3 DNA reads TGTGCCAGCAGAACCTGGACAGGGGACCCCAGGGAGACCCAGTACTTC.

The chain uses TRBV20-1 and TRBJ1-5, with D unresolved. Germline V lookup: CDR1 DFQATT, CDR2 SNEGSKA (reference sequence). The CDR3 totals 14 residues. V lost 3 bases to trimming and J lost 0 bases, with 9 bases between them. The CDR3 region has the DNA TGCAGTGCTAGTATAGGATATAGCAATCAGCCCCAGCATTTT. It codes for CSASIGYSNQPQHF.

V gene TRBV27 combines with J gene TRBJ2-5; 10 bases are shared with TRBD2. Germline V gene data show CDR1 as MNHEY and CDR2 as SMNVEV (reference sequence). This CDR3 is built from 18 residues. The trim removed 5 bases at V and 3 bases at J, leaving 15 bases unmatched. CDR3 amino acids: CASSPTRLAGVRKETQYF. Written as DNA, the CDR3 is TGTGCCAGCAGTCCTACCCGCCTAGCGGGAGTCAGAAAAGAGACCCAGTACTTC.

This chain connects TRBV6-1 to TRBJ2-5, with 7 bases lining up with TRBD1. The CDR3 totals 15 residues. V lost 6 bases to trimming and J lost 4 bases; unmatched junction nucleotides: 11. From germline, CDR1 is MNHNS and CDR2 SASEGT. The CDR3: CASSAITGAGETQYF. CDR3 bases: TGTGCCAGCAGCGCTATTACAGGGGCCGGAGAGACCCAGTACTTC.

In nucleotides, the CDR3 is TGCAGCGTTCGAGGGGGGTGGACCGGGGAGCTGTTTTTT. Its translation is CSVRGGWTGELFF. This chain links TRBV29-1 with TRBJ2-2; D assignment may be TRBD1 or TRBD2 (6 bases each). The CDR3 is made up of 13 amino acids. V lost 5 bases and J lost 5, with 12 bases in between. Germline V gene lookup returns CDR1 SQVTM and CDR2 ANQGSEA.